The T cell receptor (beta chain) under discussion was sequenced for a study of blood T cell repertoires in COVID-19. This clone turned up a few times. J was trimmed by 5 bases and V by 3 bases; bases with no gene match: 11. From germline, CDR1 is SGHVS and CDR2 FQNEAQ. This CDR3 has 16 residues. Here immunoSEQ multiplex PCR was the method, and the copy in TCRdb shows in-frame clones only, minus some. This sample has about 380,000 clones, with roughly 80% found just once. This sequence was found in a human donor with acute or convalescent COVID-19. The donor label of this sample is uncertain. J is TRBJ2-5 and V is TRBV7-8; 8 nucleotides align to TRBD1. The sample was peripheral blood. CDR3 sequence reads: CASSLPSTGALETQYF. As DNA, the CDR3 is TGTGCCAGCAGCTTGCCATCGACAGGGGCGTTGGAGACCCAGTACTTC.